This entry concerns a single T cell receptor (beta chain). This clone has only one observation. The antigen this receptor binds is unknown. No base quality information exists; no much larger clone differs at one position. From cysteine to phenylalanine, the CDR3 is 13 amino acids long. This entry keeps only the CDR3 DNA: 39 bases, framed from base 1. The germline V gene (reference sequence) specifies LGHDT as CDR1 and YNNKEL as CDR2. The V end loses 3 bases and the J end loses 3 bases, and a stretch of 8 bases separates them. One collaborating source in Seattle enrolled patients while the patients were actively infected and followed the patients over time throughout the course of disease. Collaborating institutions collected whole blood in K2EDTA tubes following their own protocols. For TCRbeta analysis, collaborators shipped samples as frozen whole blood, isolated PBMCs, or DNA extracted from either of those sample types.

TCRbeta CDR3 regions were amplified from genomic DNA using the immunoSEQ Assay, a bias-controlled multiplex PCR. In the source study's methods: Within the assay, amplification of reference gene primers was used to estimate how many nucleated cells each sample contained. To quantify the absolute abundance of each unique TCRbeta CDR3 rearrangement, sequence reads were collapsed and filtered. For each sample, productive Simpson clonality was calculated as the square root of Simpson's diversity index over productive rearrangements. Imported from immuneACCESS, the table was reduced by TCRdb to in-frame sequences with V and J called. These copies leave out some clones; in studies compared against another copy, an unresolved V gene accounts for under half, and the cause of the remainder is not known. That table is the source of V, J and clone size, and D and trimming were worked out from the DNA. The sample data list some 180,000 clones, and around 84% of these were observed just once. The biggest ten clones account for 2% to 3% of the sample.

This sample was included in a study of blood T cell repertoires in COVID-19 (dated by TCRdb to the early 2020s). Concerning the study at large: Samples covering the acute and convalescent phases of COVID-19 were provided by collaborators in the United States, Italy and Spain. Subjects who had been exposed to COVID-19, were actively infected with it, or had recovered from it provided the deeply sampled blood TCRbeta repertoires that made up the dataset. A freely available public database, intended as a resource for researchers studying the immune response to SARS-CoV-2, is where the repertoires were released. Where available, HLA class I and class II types were taken from metadata supplied by the sample provider and were not determined by assay-based typing. Nearly every sample came with metadata listing a de-identified subject ID, COVID-19 status, age in years and sex. The samples were drawn from the first 160 participants of the ongoing ImmuneRACE study and from 1,254 subjects provided by 6 global collaborators. The prospective study material was composed of cDNA or gDNA derived from T cells, B-cell-depleted T cells, or PBMCs. Study-level results and caveats: The amount of clinical and demographic metadata varied by source and participant and was provided uncurated.

The chain is encoded by TRBV3-1 (or the pseudogene TRBV3-2) joined to TRBJ1-2; there is no confident call for the D gene. Sequencing used peripheral blood. The receptor's source is a woman older than 75 with COVID-19, enrolled during active disease. The base sequence is TGTGCCAGCAGCCAGTCACACCACTATGGCTACACCTTC. This gives the protein CASSQSHHYGYTF.